This TCR beta chain was documented in a study of cytomegalovirus exposure and HLA in healthy donors. Overall study findings and caveats: In vitro confirmation showed three CMV-associated chains to be CMV antigen specific.

Germline-derived CDR1 and CDR2 are SNHLY and FYNNEI. The CDR3 is 14 amino acids. V lost 5 bases and J 1 base, leaving 11 bases between the germline ends. On this clone itself: The antigen is undetermined.

Sequenced by immunoSEQ multiplex PCR; TCRdb stores in-frame clones only, minus some. The sample includes about 360,000 clones, roughly 90% of them seen just once. The clonotype was recovered from a woman between 18 and 30 years old in good health and CMV-seronegative. This chain uses TRBV2 with TRBJ1-1; TRBD1 is a possible D gene (5 bases). The specimen was PBMCs. In nucleotides, the CDR3 is TGTGCCAGCAGTCGATCAGGGTCGAACACTGAAGCTTTCTTT. Residues: CASSRSGSNTEAFF.